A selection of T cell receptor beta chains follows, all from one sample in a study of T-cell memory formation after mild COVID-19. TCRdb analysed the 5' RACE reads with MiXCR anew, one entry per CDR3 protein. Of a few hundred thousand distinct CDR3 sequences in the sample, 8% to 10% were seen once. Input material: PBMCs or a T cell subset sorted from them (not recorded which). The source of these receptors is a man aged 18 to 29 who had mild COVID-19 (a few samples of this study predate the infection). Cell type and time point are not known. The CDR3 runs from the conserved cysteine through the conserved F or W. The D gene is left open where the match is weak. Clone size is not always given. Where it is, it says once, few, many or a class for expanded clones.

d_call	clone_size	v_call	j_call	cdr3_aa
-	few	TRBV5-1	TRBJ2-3	CASSFTGPSRTDTQYF
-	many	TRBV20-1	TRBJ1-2	CSARGGGGGYTF
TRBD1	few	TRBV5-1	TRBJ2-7	CASSTTGTGGREQYF
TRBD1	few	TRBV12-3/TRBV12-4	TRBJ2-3	CASRDRGLPDTQYF
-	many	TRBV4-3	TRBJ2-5	CASSQDSGLVGETQYF
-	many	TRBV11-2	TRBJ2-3	CASSLDQGFPDTQYF
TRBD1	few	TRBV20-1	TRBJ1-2	CSAASPTGLGYTF
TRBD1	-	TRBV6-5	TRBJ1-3	CASRRDRDSGNTIYF
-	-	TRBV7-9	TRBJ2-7	CASIPFPGSTYEQYF
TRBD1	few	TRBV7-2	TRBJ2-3	CASGRTGSTDTQYF
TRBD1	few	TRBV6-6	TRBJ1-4	CASSYRQGAEKLFF
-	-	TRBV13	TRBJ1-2	CASSTGPLANYGYTF
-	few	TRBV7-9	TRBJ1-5	CASSLDFSQPQHF
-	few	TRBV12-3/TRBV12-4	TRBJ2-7	CASSLAQGHEQYF
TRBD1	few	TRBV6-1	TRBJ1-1	CASRTITGGGTEAFF
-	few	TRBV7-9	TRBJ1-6	CASSLLSSPLHF
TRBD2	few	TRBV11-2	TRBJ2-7	CASSRGLAGVEEQYF
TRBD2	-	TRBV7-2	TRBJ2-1	CASSQAGTSYNEQFF
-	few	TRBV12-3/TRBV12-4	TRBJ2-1	CASSLNSRGDEQFF
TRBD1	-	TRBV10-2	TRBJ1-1	CASRDRGEYRGPTEAFF